These 20 T cell receptor beta chains were sequenced from one sample in a study of shared clonotypes between healthy human individuals. The method was immunoSEQ multiplex PCR; TCRdb's version includes in-frame clones alone and lacks a portion of them. The sample has about 2.1 million clones; around 93% are singletons. In the naive CD8 group, cells lacked CD45RO and were positively selected for CCR7, so terminally differentiated effector memory CD45RA+ cells were left out. What was sequenced was naive CD8+ T cells from PBMCs. These receptor sequences come from a man younger than 35 in good health. Some clones in this sample may be carry-over from other donors' samples.

The V call is TRBV18, the J call TRBJ2-3, with TRBD2 as a possible D gene (5 bases). This CDR3 is 17 amino acids long. V was trimmed by 2 bases and J by 0 bases, leaving 15 bases between them. Per the germline V gene, CDR1 is KGHSH and CDR2 is LQKENI. The CDR3 bases are TGTGCCAGCTCACCAAACCGCGGGCGGGCCAGCACAGATACGCAGTATTTT. This codes for CASSPNRGRASTDTQYF.

This clone was found a few times. Other nucleotide sequences from this sample produce the same CDR3. The J gene is TRBJ2-7, the V gene TRBV9; tentatively, D is TRBD1 or TRBD2 (6 bases each). CDR3 size: 15 residues. V lost 0 bases and J lost 0, with 10 bases in between. Germline lookup yields CDR1 SGDLS and CDR2 YYNGEE. The CDR3 DNA follows: TGTGCCAGCAGCGTAGGGGGGGCCGACTCCTACGAGCAGTACTTC. It yields the protein CASSVGGADSYEQYF.

V usage is TRBV27 and J usage is TRBJ1-1, with TRBD1 identical over 10 bases. The V segment lost 4 bases and the J segment 7 bases; nucleotides outside the gene matches: 6. This CDR3 is 14 amino acids long. Per germline, CDR1 MNHEY and CDR2 SMNVEV (reference sequence). The CDR3 nucleotides read TGTGCCAGCAGTTGGGGACAGGGGCGTGATGAAGCTTTCTTT. Translated, it gives CASSWGQGRDEAFF.

V and J are TRBV29-1 and TRBJ1-3; no firm D call. The V end was cut by 0 bases, the J end by 1 base, with 16 bases between. This CDR3 spans 17 amino acids. From germline, CDR1 is SQVTM and CDR2 ANQGSEA. The CDR3 nucleotides read TGCAGCGTTGAAGAACGTACCACACCCCCTTCTGGAAACACCATATATTTT. It codes for CSVEERTTPPSGNTIYF.

This chain links TRBV27 with TRBJ2-4; TRBD1 is a possible D gene (5 bases). Germline lookup yields CDR1 MNHEY and CDR2 SMNVEV (reference sequence). This CDR3 region has 15 residues. The V gene lost 5 bases and the J gene lost 1 base, with 12 bases spanning the gap. DNA of the CDR3: TGTGCCAGCAGTGCCTTACAGGATGCCAAAAACATTCAGTACTTC. Translation gives CASSALQDAKNIQYF.

The count of this clone is one. This chain connects TRBV7-6 to TRBJ2-1; 12 bases match TRBD2. Germline V gives CDR1 SGHVS, CDR2 FNYEAQ. Unmatched junction bases numbered 11, after V lost 5 bases and J lost 9 bases. CDR3 length: 16 residues. In nucleotides, the CDR3 is TGTGCCAGCAGCCCAGCGGCTAGCGGGAGGGTTGGTGAGCAGTTCTTC. Encoded protein: CASSPAASGRVGEQFF.

The CDR3 protein is CASSLLAGGSRAPNYGYTF. CDR3 coding DNA: TGTGCCAGCAGCTTACTCGCGGGGGGGTCCAGGGCCCCTAACTATGGCTACACCTTC. The rearrangement joins TRBV7-2 to TRBJ1-2, with a possible D match to TRBD1 (5 bases). The length of the CDR3 is 19 residues. Germline values: CDR1 SGHTA, CDR2 FQGNSA. Trimming stripped 2 bases from V and 0 bases from J, with 22 bases between.

The rearrangement links TRBV6-5 to TRBJ2-3; D gene unclear. Germline V CDR1 and CDR2: MNHEY, SVGAGI. The CDR3 consists of 14 residues. Trimming pared 2 bases from V and 5 bases from J, leaving 11 bases between. CDR3 in DNA: TGTGCCAGCAGTTACCACCCAGCCGGAGATACGCAGTATTTT. Translated, it gives CASSYHPAGDTQYF.

In the case of this clone: Other DNA sequences of this sample code for an identical CDR3. This sequence joins TRBV7-9 and TRBJ2-1; D gene ambiguous. Trimming shortened V by 5 bases and J by 1 base, and 6 bases separated the two germline ends. The CDR3 extends over 13 amino acids. CDR1 and CDR2 (germline): SEHNR, FQNEAQ (reference sequence). The CDR3 is CASSPDSYNEQFF. The CDR3 DNA sequence: TGTGCCAGCAGCCCGGATTCCTACAATGAGCAGTTCTTC.

In this sample, this clone turned up once. V gene TRBV19 combines with J gene TRBJ2-7, with 10 bases identical to TRBD2. CDR1 is LNHDA, CDR2 SQIVND, per germline (reference sequence). The CDR3 has 15 amino acids. Trimming took 2 bases from V and 3 from J; bases not matched to a gene: 4. The CDR3: CASSIQTSGVYEQYF. The CDR3, as DNA: TGTGCCAGTAGTATACAAACTAGCGGGGTCTACGAGCAGTACTTC.

The chain couples TRBV5-6 to TRBJ2-7; tentative D call: TRBD2 (6 bases). The CDR3 sequence is 16 residues long. Trimming stripped 6 bases from V and 3 bases from J, with 22 bases between. Germline CDR1 reads SGHDT; CDR2 reads YYEEEE. The CDR3 DNA follows: TGTGCCAGCAACCCCGATGGGCGGGGAAAGGGCTACGAGCAGTACTTC. Its translation is CASNPDGRGKGYEQYF. The variable domain in full, completed from reference TRBV5-6 and TRBJ2-7, reads DAGVTQSPTHLIKTRGQQVTLRCSPKSGHDTVSWYQQALGQGPQFIFQYYEEEERQRGNFPDRFSGHQFPNYSSELNVNALLLGDSALYLCASNPDGRGKGYEQYFGPGTRLTVT.

The chain employs TRBV4-1 and TRBJ2-4, with a weak D call TRBD1 (6 bases). The CDR3 spans 16 residues. Trimming took off 0 bases at V and 0 bases at J, with 9 bases between the two ends. The germline V gene has CDR1 MGHRA and CDR2 YSYEKL. The CDR3 DNA reads TGCGCCAGCAGCCAAGACAGGGGTGAAGCCAAAAACATTCAGTACTTC. Translated: CASSQDRGEAKNIQYF.

This rearrangement joins TRBV6-5 to TRBJ2-7, with D perhaps being TRBD1 or TRBD2 (5 bases each). Trimming took off 2 bases at V and 9 bases at J, with 17 bases between the two ends. Per germline, CDR1 MNHEY and CDR2 SVGAGI. There are 14 residues in the CDR3. The CDR3 reads CASSYRFGDGWQYF. Written as DNA, the CDR3 is TGTGCCAGCAGTTACAGATTCGGGGACGGCTGGCAGTACTTC.

V gene TRBV29-1 combines with J gene TRBJ2-1; 9 nucleotides line up with TRBD2. CDR1 and CDR2 from the germline V gene are SQVTM and ANQGSEA. The CDR3 spans 16 residues. V lost 1 base, J lost 7 bases, and 11 bases stayed unmatched. CDR3 nucleotides: TGCAGCGTTGAAGGGACTAGCGTGAAATTGGTGAATGAGCAGTTCTTC. Protein sequence: CSVEGTSVKLVNEQFF.

The rearrangement joins TRBV4-1 to TRBJ1-2, with D unclear. The germline gives CDR1 MGHRA, CDR2 YSYEKL. This CDR3 is 17 amino acids long. Trimming shortened V by 2 bases and J by 4 bases, and 20 bases separated the two germline ends. The CDR3 DNA reads TGCGCCAGCAGCCAATCTCCAAGACGCACCCCGCTCTATGGCTACACCTTC. This gives the protein CASSQSPRRTPLYGYTF.

The J gene is TRBJ2-7, the V gene TRBV30; TRBD1 matches at 7 bases. The V gene end was trimmed by 5 bases and the J gene end by 6 bases; junction bases not matched to a gene: 13. CDR1 GTSNPN and CDR2 SVGIG come from the germline V gene (reference sequence). There are 14 residues in the CDR3. The CDR3 nucleotides are TGTGCCTGGTCACCGGGACAGCCGACCGCCGAGCAGTACTTC. Its translation is CAWSPGQPTAEQYF.

The chain combines TRBV6-5 with TRBJ2-1; no clear D gene. The V gene's germline CDR1 is MNHEY and CDR2 SVGAGI. V lost 0 bases and J 3 bases, leaving 6 bases between the germline ends. The CDR3 totals 14 residues. The CDR3 spells CASSYSLGYNEQFF. The CDR3 nucleotides are TGTGCCAGCAGTTACTCTCTCGGCTACAATGAGCAGTTCTTC.

The chain combines TRBV4-1 with TRBJ1-1, with D tentatively TRBD1 (5 bases). The CDR3 has 17 residues. Germline CDR1 is MGHRA and CDR2 is YSYEKL. The V end was cut by 2 bases, the J end by 6 bases, with 22 bases between. CDR3 amino acids: CASSQRSGQGDKPEAFF. CDR3 DNA sequence: TGCGCCAGCAGCCAACGATCGGGCCAGGGTGATAAACCTGAAGCTTTCTTT.

The rearrangement uses TRBV6-5 and TRBJ2-7, with a possible D match to TRBD2 (5 bases). Trimming cost V 0 bases and J 4 bases, with 13 bases left between them. From germline, CDR1 is MNHEY and CDR2 SVGAGI. The CDR3 is 15 amino acids. For the CDR3, the DNA is TGTGCCAGCAGTTACTCCCCCGGACTTTCGTACGAGCAGTACTTC. Its translation: CASSYSPGLSYEQYF.

This chain connects TRBV19 to TRBJ2-7; no clear D. V was clipped by 1 base and J by 4 bases, with 8 bases between them. Germline V lookup: CDR1 LNHDA, CDR2 SQIVND (reference sequence). This CDR3 has 13 amino acids. The CDR3 nucleotides read TGTGCCAGTAGTATAGGACAAGAGTACGAGCAGTACTTC. Amino acids: CASSIGQEYEQYF.